Given below is one T cell receptor (beta chain) in context. This record belongs to a study of blood T cell repertoires in COVID-19. For the study at large: The United States, Italy and Spain provided the acute and convalescent COVID-19 samples. PBMCs, B-cell-depleted T cells, or T cells were the source of the cDNA or gDNA that made up the material.

Deletions cut 4 bases from V and 6 bases from J, with 10 bases between. Per the germline V gene, CDR1 is SEHNR and CDR2 is FQNEAQ (reference sequence). The CDR3 runs 12 residues. Original processing methods: Amplification with reference gene primers provided the estimates of nucleated cell counts. Profiling relied on immunoSEQ multiplex PCR, and the TCRdb table lists in-frame clones only, not all of them. V, J and clone size reflect that table, while D and trimming were determined from the DNA. The sample holds under 300,000 clones, around 80% seen once. What was sequenced was peripheral blood. This chain links TRBV7-9 with TRBJ2-7, with D perhaps TRBD1 (6 bases). This receptor was taken from a human donor in a cohort sampled during active COVID-19. The CDR3, as DNA: TGTGCCAGCAGCTCAACAGGGTTCGAGCAGTACTTC. Protein sequence: CASSSTGFEQYF.